The T cell receptor (beta chain) described here comes from a study of blood T cell repertoires in COVID-19. Turning to the study itself: Samples came from the United States, Italy and Spain, spanning acute and convalescent COVID-19. Sources were T cells, B-cell-depleted T cells, or PBMCs; the material itself was cDNA or gDNA.

In the original analysis: Counts of nucleated cells, estimated from reference gene primer amplification, were obtained. Assay used: immunoSEQ multiplex PCR; TCRdb lists only in-frame clones, some missing. D and trimming come from the DNA, and the V and J calls and clone size come from that table. The table includes roughly 290,000 clones, about 85% detected once. The CDR3 runs to 14 residues. Germline-derived CDR1 and CDR2 are SNHLY and FYNNEI. V shed 5 bases, J shed 8 bases, and the junction held 11 bases outside the gene matches. Sample: peripheral blood. The receptor was derived from a woman aged 45-59 years with active or convalescent COVID-19. V and J are TRBV2 and TRBJ1-1, with 7 bases matching TRBD1. This CDR3 reads CASSNNGQAEEAFF. CDR3 DNA: TGTGCCAGCAGTAATAATGGACAGGCGGAAGAAGCTTTCTTT.